The T cell receptor beta chain under discussion was sequenced for a study of T cells after yellow fever vaccination. Overall study: The fractions with low cell numbers were processed using SMART-Seq v4 Ultra Low Input.

This clonotype occurred a few times. What it binds is unknown. This CDR3 region has 12 residues. Trimming pared 4 bases from V and 2 bases from J, leaving 6 bases between. The V gene's germline CDR1 is SGHNT and CDR2 YYREEE (reference sequence). By 5'RACE template switching, TCR cDNA was produced, with a universal primer site and UMIs added in the process. A single record per CDR3 protein comes from TCRdb applying MiXCR to the 5' RACE reads. Seen here are 300,000 to 350,000 distinct CDR3 sequences, about 10% observed once, and the top ten hold approximately 3.3%. Findings and caveats of the study: Clonotypes shared by both compartments, CD4 and CD8, made up a small share.

Sequencing used CD4+ T cells sorted from PBMCs, obtained 45 days after the yellow fever booster vaccination. This rearrangement joins TRBV5-4 to TRBJ2-5; no clear D gene. The receptor was isolated from a man between 18 and 35 years old who received the YFV17D yellow fever vaccine. CDR3 amino acids: CASSRTQETQYF. In nucleotides, the CDR3 is TGTGCCAGCAGCCGCACGCAAGAGACCCAGTACTTC.